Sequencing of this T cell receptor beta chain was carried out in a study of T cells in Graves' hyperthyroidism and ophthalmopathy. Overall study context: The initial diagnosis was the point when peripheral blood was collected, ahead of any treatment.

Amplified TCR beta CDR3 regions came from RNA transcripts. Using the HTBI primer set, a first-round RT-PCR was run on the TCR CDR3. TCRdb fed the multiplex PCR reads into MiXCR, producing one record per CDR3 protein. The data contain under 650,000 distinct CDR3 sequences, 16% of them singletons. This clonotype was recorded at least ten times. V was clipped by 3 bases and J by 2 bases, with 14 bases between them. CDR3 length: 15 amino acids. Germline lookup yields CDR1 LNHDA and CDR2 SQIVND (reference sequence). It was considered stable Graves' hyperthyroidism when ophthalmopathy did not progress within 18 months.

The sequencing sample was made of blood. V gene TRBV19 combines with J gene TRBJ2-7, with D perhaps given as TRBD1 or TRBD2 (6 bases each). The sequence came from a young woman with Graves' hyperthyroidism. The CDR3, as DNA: TGTGCCAGTAGTATGGGGGGCGGCAACACCTACGAGCAGTACTTC. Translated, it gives CASSMGGGNTYEQYF.